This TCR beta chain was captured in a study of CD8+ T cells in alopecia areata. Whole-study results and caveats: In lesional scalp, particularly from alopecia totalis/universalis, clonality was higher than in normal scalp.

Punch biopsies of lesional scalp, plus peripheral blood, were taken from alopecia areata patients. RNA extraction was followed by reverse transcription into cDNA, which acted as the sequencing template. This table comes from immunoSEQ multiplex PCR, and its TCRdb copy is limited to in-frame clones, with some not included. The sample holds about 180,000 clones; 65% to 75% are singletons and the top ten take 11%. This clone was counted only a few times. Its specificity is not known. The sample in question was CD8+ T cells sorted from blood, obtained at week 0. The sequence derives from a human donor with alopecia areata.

Here the CDR3 reads CASGRLASFQETQYF. The CDR3 DNA reads as TGTGCCAGCGGGCGACTAGCAAGCTTTCAAGAGACCCAGTACTTC. This chain links TRBV28 with TRBJ2-5; 7 nucleotides agree with TRBD2. The germline V gene encodes CDR1 MDHEN and CDR2 SYDVKM. The CDR3 contains 15 residues. V was pared by 8 bases and J by 2 bases, with 11 bases of the junction left unmatched. The full variable domain, its missing parts supplied by reference TRBV28 and TRBJ2-5, is DVKVTQSSRYLVKRTGEKVFLECVQDMDHENMFWYRQDPGLGLRLIYFSYDVKMKEKGDIPEGYSVSREKKERFSLILESASTNQTSMYLCASGRLASFQETQYFGPGTRLLVL.